This passage covers 5 T cell receptor beta chains from one sample sequenced in a study of identical twins. One entry per CDR3 protein results from TCRdb running MiXCR on the 5' RACE reads. The data contain some 790,000 distinct CDR3 sequences, roughly 18% of them singletons. The same data also contributed to another study, on T cells expressing NK-cell markers.

The sample was PBMCs. These receptors were taken from a young woman in good health.

V gene TRBV4-3 combines with J gene TRBJ2-7; 7 bases fit TRBD2. The CDR3 covers 15 residues. CDR1 is LGHNA and CDR2 is YSLEER in the germline V gene. J gave up 3 bases and V 2 bases, and 7 bases lay outside the gene matches. As DNA, the CDR3 is TGCGCCAGCAGCCAACGAGCGGGATTAATCTACGAGCAGTACTTC. Protein product: CASSQRAGLIYEQYF.

The rearrangement uses TRBV7-2 and TRBJ2-3; 14 bases line up with TRBD2. The germline V gene has CDR1 SGHTA and CDR2 FQGNSA. J gave up 4 bases and V 4 bases, and 7 bases lay outside the gene matches. The CDR3 runs to 17 residues. CDR3 DNA: TGTGCCAGCAGCTCAATGCGACTAGCGGGAGGGCCAGATACGCAGTATTTT. Protein product: CASSSMRLAGGPDTQYF.

This clonotype was seen a few times. This chain connects TRBV12-3 or TRBV12-4 to TRBJ2-7, with 8 positions matching TRBD1. V was pared by 1 base and J by 9 bases, with 11 bases of the junction left unmatched. The CDR3 totals 15 residues. The CDR3 bases are TGTGCCAGCAGTTTAGTCTGGGACAGGTTCCGGGTGCAGTACTTC. Translated: CASSLVWDRFRVQYF.

This clonotype was seen more than once but under ten times. The V call is TRBV12-3 or TRBV12-4, the J call TRBJ1-2, with no clear D. The CDR3 consists of 13 residues. Trimming stripped 7 bases from V and 8 bases from J, with 17 bases between. The CDR3 protein is CASTPPGMSGYTF. The CDR3 DNA sequence: TGTGCCAGCACCCCCCCGGGGATGAGCGGCTACACCTTC.

This chain uses TRBV7-3 with TRBJ1-1; TRBD1 is a possible D gene (5 bases). This CDR3 is built from 14 residues. The germline V gene has CDR1 SGHTA and CDR2 FQGTGA. The V end was cut by 2 bases, the J end by 4 bases, with 11 bases between. In DNA, the CDR3 is TGTGCCAGCAGCTTATCCCCAGGGCCCACTGAAGCTTTCTTT. It is translated as CASSLSPGPTEAFF.